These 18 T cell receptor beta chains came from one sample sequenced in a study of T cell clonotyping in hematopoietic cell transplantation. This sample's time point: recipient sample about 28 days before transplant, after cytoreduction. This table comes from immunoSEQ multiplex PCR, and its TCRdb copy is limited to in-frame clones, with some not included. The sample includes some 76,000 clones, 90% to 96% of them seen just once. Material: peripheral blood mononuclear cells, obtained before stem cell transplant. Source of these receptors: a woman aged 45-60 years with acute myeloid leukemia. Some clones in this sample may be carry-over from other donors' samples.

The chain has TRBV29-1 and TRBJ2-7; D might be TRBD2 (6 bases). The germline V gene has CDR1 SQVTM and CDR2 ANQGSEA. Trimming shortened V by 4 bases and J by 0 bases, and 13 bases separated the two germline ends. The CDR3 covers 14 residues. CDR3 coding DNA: TGCAGCGTTGGGGGACTTCCGAGCTCCTACGAGCAGTACTTC. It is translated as CSVGGLPSSYEQYF.

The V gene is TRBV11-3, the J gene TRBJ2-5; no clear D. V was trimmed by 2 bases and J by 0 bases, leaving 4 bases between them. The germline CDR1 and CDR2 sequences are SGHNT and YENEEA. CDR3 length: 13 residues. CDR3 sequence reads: CASSLTYQETQYF. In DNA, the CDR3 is TGTGCCAGCAGCTTAACCTACCAAGAGACCCAGTACTTC.

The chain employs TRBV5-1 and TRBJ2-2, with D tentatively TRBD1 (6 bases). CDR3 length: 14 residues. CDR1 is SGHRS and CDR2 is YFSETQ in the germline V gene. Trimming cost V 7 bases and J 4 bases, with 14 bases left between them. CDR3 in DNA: TGCGCCAGCGGGAACAGGGTCTCCACCGGGGAGCTGTTTTTT. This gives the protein CASGNRVSTGELFF.

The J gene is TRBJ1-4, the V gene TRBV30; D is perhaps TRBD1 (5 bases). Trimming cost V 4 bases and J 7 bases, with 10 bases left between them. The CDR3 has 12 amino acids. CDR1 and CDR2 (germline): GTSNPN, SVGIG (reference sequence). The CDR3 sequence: CAWNAGSEKLFF. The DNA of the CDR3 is TGTGCCTGGAACGCAGGGAGTGAAAAACTGTTTTTT. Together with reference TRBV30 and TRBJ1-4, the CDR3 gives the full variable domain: SQTIHQWPATLVQPVGSPLSLECTVEGTSNPNLYWYRQAAGRGLQLLFYSVGIGQISSEVPQNLSASRPQDRQFILSSKKLLLSDSGFYLCAWNAGSEKLFFGSGTQLSVL.

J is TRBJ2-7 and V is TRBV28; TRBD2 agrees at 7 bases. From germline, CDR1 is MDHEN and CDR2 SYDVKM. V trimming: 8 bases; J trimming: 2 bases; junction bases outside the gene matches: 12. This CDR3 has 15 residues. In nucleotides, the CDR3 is TGTGCCAGCCTCCGGGCGGTAGCGGGCACCTACGAGCAGTACTTC. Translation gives CASLRAVAGTYEQYF. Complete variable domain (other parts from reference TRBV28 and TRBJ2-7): DVKVTQSSRYLVKRTGEKVFLECVQDMDHENMFWYRQDPGLGLRLIYFSYDVKMKEKGDIPEGYSVSREKKERFSLILESASTNQTSMYLCASLRAVAGTYEQYFGPGTRLTVT.

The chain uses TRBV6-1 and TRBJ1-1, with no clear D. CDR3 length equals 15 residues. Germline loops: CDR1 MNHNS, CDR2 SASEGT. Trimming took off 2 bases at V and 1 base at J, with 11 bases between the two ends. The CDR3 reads CASSEYGGKNTEAFF. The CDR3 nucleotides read TGTGCCAGCAGTGAATATGGCGGAAAGAACACTGAAGCTTTCTTT.

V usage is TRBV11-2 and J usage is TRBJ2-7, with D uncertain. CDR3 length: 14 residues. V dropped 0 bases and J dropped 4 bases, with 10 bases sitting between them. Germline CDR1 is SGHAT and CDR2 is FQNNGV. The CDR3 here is CASSLEFGLYEQYF. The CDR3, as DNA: TGTGCCAGCAGCTTAGAGTTTGGTTTGTACGAGCAGTACTTC.

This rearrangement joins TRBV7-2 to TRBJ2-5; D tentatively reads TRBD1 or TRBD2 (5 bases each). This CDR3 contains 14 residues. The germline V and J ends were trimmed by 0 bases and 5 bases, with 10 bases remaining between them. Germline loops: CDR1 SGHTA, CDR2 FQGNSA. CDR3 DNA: TGTGCCAGCAGCTTAGCGAGGGGAACCGAGACCCAGTACTTC. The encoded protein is CASSLARGTETQYF.

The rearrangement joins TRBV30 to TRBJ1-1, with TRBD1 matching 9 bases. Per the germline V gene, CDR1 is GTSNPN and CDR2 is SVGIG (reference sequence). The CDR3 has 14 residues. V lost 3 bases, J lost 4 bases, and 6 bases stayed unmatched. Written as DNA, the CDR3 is TGTGCCTGGAGGGGCCGGGACAGGGCCACTGAAGCTTTCTTT. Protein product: CAWRGRDRATEAFF.

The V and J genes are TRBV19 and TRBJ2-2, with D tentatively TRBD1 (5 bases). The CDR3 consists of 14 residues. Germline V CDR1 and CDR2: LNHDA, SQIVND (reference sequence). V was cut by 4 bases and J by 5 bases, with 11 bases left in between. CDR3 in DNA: TGTGCCAGTAGTACCCCAGGGTGGACCGGGGAGCTGTTTTTT. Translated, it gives CASSTPGWTGELFF. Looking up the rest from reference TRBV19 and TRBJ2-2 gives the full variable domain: DGGITQSPKYLFRKEGQNVTLSCEQNLNHDAMYWYRQDPGQGLRLIYYSQIVNDFQKGDIAEGYSVSREKKESFPLTVTSAQKNPTAFYLCASSTPGWTGELFFGEGSRLTVL.

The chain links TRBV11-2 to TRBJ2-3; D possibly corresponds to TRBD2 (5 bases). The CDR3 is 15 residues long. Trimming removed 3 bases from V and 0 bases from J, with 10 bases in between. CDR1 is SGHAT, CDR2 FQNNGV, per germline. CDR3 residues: CASSFRGMSTDTQYF. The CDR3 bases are TGTGCCAGCAGCTTTAGAGGGATGAGCACAGATACGCAGTATTTT.

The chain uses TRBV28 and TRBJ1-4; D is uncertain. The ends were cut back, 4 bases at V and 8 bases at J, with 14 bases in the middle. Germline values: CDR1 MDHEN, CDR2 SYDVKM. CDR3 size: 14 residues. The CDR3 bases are TGTGCCAGCAGTTCCCGGAGGTTCGGGGAAAAACTGTTTTTT. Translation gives CASSSRRFGEKLFF.

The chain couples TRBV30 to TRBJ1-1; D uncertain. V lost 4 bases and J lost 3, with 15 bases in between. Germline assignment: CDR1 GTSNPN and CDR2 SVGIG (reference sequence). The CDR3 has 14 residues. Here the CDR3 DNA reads TGTGCCTGGATGGGGAACGTCGCGGACACTGAAGCTTTCTTT. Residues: CAWMGNVADTEAFF.

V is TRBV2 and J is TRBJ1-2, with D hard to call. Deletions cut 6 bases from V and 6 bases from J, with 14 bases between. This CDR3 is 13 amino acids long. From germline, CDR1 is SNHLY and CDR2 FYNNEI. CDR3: CASSQGRYDGYTF. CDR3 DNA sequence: TGTGCCAGCAGCCAAGGGAGATATGATGGCTACACCTTC.

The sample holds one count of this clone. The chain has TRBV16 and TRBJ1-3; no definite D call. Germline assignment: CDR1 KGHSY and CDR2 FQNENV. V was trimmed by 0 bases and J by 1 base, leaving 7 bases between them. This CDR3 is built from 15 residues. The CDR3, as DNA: TGTGCCAGCAGCCAATCCCGAGCTTCTGGAAACACCATATATTTT. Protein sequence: CASSQSRASGNTIYF.

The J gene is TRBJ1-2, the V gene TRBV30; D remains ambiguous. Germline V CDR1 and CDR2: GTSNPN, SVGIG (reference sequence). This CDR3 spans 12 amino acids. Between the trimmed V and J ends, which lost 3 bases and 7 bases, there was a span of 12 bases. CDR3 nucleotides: TGTGCCTGGAGCGGGGATGCGGTTGGCTACACCTTC. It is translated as CAWSGDAVGYTF. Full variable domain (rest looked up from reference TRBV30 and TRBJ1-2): SQTIHQWPATLVQPVGSPLSLECTVEGTSNPNLYWYRQAAGRGLQLLFYSVGIGQISSEVPQNLSASRPQDRQFILSSKKLLLSDSGFYLCAWSGDAVGYTFGSGTRLTVV.

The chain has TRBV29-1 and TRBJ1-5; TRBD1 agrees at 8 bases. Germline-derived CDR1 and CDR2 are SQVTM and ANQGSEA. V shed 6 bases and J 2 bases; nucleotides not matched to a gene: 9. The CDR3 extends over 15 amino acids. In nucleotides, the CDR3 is TGCAGCGTACGGACAGGGCAAGGGGGCAATCAGCCCCAGCATTTT. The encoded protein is CSVRTGQGGNQPQHF. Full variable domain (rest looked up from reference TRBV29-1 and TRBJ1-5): SAVISQKPSRDICQRGTSLTIQCQVDSQVTMMFWYRQQPGQSLTLIATANQGSEATYESGFVIDKFPISRPNLTFSTLTVSNMSPEDSSIYLCSVRTGQGGNQPQHFGDGTRLSIL.

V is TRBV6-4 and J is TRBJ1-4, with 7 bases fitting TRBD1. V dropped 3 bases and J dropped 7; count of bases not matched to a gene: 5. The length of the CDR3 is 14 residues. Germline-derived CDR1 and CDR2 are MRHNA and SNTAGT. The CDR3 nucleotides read TGTGCCAGCAGTGAAGAACAGGGGAGTGAAAAACTGTTTTTT. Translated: CASSEEQGSEKLFF.